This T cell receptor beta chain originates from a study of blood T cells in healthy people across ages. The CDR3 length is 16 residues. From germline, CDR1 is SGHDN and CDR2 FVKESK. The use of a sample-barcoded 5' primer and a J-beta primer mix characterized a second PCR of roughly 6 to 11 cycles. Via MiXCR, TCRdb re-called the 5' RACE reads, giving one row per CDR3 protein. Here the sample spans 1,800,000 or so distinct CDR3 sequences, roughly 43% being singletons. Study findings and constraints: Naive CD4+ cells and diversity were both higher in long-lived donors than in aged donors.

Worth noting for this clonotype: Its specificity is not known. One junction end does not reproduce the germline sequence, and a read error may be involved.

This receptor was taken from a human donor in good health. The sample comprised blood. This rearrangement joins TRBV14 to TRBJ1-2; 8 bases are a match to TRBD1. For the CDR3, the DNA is TGCGCCAGCAGCCAGAGGACAGGGCGGACTAACTATGGCTACACCTTC. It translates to CASSQRTGRTNYGYTF. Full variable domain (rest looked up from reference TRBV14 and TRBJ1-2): EAGVTQFPSHSVIEKGQTVTLRCDPISGHDNLYWYRRVMGKEIKFLLHFVKESKQDESGMPNNRFLAERTGGTYSTLKVQPAELEDSGVYFCASSQRTGRTNYGYTFGSGTRLTVV.